This T cell receptor (beta chain) was recovered during a study of cytomegalovirus exposure and HLA in healthy donors. Study context: In a previous analysis, around 110 million unique TCR beta sequences were found from 150 million to 200 million T cells.

The study's findings and limits: Several of the most significant clusters were apparently associated with common viral pathogens in a later analysis. Some TCR beta chains (around 180 of them) were listed as cytomegalovirus-associated.

As to this clone: The target antigen is unknown.

With 60 Vbeta and 13 Jbeta primers, the PCR was carried out. Clones were read by immunoSEQ multiplex PCR, and TCRdb kept only the in-frame ones, dropping some. The sample holds hundreds of thousands of clones, more than 65% seen once. This CDR3 is 14 amino acids long. Trimming removed 4 bases from V and 5 bases from J; junction bases left unmatched: 7. Germline V gene data show CDR1 as SGHRS and CDR2 as YFSETQ. Sequences were obtained from PBMCs. This TCR came from a man aged 18 to 35 in good health and CMV-seronegative. The chain links TRBV5-1 to TRBJ2-5; TRBD2 matches 8 bases. The CDR3 region has the DNA TGCGCCAGCAGCCGTACTAGCGGCGAGGAGACCCAGTACTTC. Amino acid sequence: CASSRTSGEETQYF.